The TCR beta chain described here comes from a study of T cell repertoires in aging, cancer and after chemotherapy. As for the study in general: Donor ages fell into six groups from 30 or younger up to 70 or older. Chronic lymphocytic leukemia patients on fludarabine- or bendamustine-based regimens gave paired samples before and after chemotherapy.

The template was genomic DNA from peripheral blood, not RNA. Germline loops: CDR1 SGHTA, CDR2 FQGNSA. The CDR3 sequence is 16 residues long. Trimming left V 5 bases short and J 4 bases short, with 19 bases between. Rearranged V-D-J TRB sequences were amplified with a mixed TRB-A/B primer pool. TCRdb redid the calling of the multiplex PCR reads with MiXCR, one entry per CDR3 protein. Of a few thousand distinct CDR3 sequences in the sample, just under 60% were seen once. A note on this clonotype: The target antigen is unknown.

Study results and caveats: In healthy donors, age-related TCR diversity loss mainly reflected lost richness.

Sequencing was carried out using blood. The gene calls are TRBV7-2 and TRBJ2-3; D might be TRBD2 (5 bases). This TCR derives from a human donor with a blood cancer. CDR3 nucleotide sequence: TGTGCCAGCAGCCCCCGGTGGGAGATGGTATCAGATACGCAGTATTTT. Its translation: CASSPRWEMVSDTQYF.